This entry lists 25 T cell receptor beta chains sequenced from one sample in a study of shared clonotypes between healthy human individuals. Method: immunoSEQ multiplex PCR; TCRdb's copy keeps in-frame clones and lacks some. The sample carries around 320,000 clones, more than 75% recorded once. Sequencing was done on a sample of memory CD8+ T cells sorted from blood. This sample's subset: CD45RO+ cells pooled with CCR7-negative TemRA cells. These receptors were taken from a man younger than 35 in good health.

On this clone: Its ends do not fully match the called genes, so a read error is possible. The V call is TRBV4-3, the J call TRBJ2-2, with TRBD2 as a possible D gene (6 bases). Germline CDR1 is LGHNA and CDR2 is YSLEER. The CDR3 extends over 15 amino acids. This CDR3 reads CASSQGPTSLAPLTF. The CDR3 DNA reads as TGCGCCAGCAGCCAAGGCCCCACTAGCCTGGCGCCCTTAACCTTT.

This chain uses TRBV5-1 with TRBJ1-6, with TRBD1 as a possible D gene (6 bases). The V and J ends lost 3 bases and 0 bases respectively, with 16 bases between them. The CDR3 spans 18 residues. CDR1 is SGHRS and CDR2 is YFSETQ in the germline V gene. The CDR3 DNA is TGCGCCAGCAGCTGGGACAATCGGAGGGGCTCCTATAATTCACCCCTCCACTTT. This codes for CASSWDNRRGSYNSPLHF.

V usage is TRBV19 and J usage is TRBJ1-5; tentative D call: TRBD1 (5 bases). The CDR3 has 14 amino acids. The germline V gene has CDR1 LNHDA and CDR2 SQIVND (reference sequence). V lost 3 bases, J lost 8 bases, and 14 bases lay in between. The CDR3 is CASSMTRGGEPQHF. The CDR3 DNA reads TGTGCCAGTAGTATGACCCGCGGGGGGGAGCCCCAGCATTTT.

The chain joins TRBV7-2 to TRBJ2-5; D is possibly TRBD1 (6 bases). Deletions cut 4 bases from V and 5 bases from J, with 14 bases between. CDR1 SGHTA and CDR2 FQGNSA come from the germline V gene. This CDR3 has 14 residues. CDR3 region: CASSSPTGEETQYF. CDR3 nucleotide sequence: TGTGCCAGCAGCTCCCCGACAGGAGAGGAGACCCAGTACTTC.

The CDR3 coding sequence is TGTGCCAGCAGCCCCGTGCCAGGGGGAGAGACCGGGGAGCTGTTTTTT. It specifies CASSPVPGGETGELFF. The chain carries TRBV5-6 and TRBJ2-2, with 7 nucleotides matching TRBD1. CDR1 and CDR2 (germline): SGHDT, YYEEEE. The CDR3 contains 16 residues. V dropped 4 bases and J dropped 5; count of bases not matched to a gene: 11.

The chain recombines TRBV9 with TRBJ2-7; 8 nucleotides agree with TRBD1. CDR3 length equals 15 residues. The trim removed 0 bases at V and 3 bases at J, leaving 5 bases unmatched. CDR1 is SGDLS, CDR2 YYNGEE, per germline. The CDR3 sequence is CASSVEGQGFYEQYF. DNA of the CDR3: TGTGCCAGCAGCGTAGAAGGACAGGGTTTCTACGAGCAGTACTTC.

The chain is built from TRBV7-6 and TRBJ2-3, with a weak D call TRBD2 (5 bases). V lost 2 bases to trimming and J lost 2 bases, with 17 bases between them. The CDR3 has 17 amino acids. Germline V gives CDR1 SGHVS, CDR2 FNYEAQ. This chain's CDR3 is CASSLHRGPTNTDTQYF. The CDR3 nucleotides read TGTGCCAGCAGCTTACATAGAGGACCGACTAACACAGATACGCAGTATTTT.

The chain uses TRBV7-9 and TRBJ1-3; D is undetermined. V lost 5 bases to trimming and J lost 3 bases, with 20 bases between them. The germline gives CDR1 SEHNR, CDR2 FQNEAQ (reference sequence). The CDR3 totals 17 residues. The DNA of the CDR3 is TGTGCCAGCAGCAGCGGACGCTGGGTGGAAATTGGAAACACCATATATTTT. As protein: CASSSGRWVEIGNTIYF. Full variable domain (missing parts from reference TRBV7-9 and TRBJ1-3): DTGVSQNPRHKITKRGQNVTFRCDPISEHNRLYWYRQTLGQGPEFLTYFQNEAQLEKSRLLSDRFSAERPKGSFSTLEIQRTEQGDSAMYLCASSSGRWVEIGNTIYFGEGSWLTVV.

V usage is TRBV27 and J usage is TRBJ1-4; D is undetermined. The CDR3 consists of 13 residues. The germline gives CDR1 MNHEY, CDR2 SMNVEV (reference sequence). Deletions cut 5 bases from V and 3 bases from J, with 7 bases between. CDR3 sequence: CASSPDSNEKLFF. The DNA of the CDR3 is TGTGCCAGCAGTCCCGACTCTAATGAAAAACTGTTTTTT. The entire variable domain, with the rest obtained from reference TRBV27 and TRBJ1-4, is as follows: EAQVTQNPRYLITVTGKKLTVTCSQNMNHEYMSWYRQDPGLGLRQIYYSMNVEVTDKGDVPEGYKVSRKEKRNFPLILESPSPNQTSLYFCASSPDSNEKLFFGSGTQLSVL.

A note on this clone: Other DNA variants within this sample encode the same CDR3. In DNA, the CDR3 is TGTGCCAGCAGCGTAGAACGCGGGACTGAAGCTTTCTTT. This translates into CASSVERGTEAFF. The chain recombines TRBV9 with TRBJ1-1, with no clear D. Between the trimmed V and J ends, which lost 0 bases and 5 bases, there was a span of 8 bases. The CDR3 totals 13 residues. The germline V gene has CDR1 SGDLS and CDR2 YYNGEE.

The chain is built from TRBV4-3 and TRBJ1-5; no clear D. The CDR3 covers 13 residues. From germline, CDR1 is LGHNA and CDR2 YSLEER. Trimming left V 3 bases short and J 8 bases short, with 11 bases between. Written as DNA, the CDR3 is TGCGCCAGCAGCCAGGATCACGAGGAGCCCCAGCATTTT. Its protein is CASSQDHEEPQHF.

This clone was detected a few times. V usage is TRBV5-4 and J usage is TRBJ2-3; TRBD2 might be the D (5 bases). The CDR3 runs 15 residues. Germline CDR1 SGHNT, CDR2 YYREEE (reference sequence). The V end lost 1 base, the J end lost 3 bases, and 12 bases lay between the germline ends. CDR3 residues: CASSLSGLGTDTQYF. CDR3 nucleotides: TGTGCCAGCAGCTTGTCGGGGTTGGGGACAGATACGCAGTATTTT. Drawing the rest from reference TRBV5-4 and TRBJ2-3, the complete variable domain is ETGVTQSPTHLIKTRGQQVTLRCSSQSGHNTVSWYQQALGQGPQFIFQYYREEENGRGNFPPRFSGLQFPNYSSELNVNALELDDSALYLCASSLSGLGTDTQYFGPGTRLTVL.

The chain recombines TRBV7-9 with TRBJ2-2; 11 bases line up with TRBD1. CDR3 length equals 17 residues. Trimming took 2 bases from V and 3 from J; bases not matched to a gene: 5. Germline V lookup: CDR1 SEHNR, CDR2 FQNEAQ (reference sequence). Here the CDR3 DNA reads TGTGCCAGCAGCTTATATGGACAGGGGGCTGACACCGGGGAGCTGTTTTTT. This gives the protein CASSLYGQGADTGELFF.

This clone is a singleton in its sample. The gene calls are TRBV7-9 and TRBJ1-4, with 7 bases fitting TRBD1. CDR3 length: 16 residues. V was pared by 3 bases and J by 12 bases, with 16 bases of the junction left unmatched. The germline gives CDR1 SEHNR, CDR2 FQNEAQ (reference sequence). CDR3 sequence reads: CASSLGEMRGRGELFF. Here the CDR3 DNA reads TGTGCCAGCAGCTTGGGTGAAATGAGGGGGCGAGGGGAACTGTTTTTT. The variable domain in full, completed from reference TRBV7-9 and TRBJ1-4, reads DTGVSQNPRHKITKRGQNVTFRCDPISEHNRLYWYRQTLGQGPEFLTYFQNEAQLEKSRLLSDRFSAERPKGSFSTLEIQRTEQGDSAMYLCASSLGEMRGRGELFFGSGTQLSVL.

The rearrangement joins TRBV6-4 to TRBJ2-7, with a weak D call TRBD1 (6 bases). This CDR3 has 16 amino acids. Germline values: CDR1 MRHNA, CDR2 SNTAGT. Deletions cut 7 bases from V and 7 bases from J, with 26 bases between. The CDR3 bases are TGTGCCAGCACTAGAGCCAGGGGAATAATACTAGGGGAGCAGTACTTC. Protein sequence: CASTRARGIILGEQYF.

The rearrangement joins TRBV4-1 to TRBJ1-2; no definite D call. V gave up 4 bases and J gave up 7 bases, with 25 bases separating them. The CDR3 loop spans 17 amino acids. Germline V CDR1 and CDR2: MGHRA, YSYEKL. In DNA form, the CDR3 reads TGCGCCAGCAGCCGAGAGACCTCTCTGGCGGCCCTTAGTGGCTACACCTTC. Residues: CASSRETSLAALSGYTF.

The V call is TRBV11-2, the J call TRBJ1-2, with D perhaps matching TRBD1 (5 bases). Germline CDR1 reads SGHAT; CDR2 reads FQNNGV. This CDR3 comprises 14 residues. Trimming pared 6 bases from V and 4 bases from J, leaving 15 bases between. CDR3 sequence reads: CASSYGGVAYGYTF. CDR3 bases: TGTGCCAGCAGTTATGGAGGGGTCGCCTATGGCTACACCTTC.

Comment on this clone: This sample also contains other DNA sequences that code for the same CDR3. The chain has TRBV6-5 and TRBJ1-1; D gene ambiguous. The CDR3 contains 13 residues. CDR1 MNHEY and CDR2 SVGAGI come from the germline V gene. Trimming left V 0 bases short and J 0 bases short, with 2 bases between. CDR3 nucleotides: TGTGCCAGCAGTTACTCCGTGAACACTGAAGCTTTCTTT. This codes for CASSYSVNTEAFF.

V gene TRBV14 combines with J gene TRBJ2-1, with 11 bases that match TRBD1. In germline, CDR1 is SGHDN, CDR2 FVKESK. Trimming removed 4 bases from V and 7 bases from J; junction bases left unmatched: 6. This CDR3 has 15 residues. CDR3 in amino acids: CASSRGQGANNEQFF. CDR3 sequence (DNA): TGTGCCAGCAGCCGCGGACAGGGGGCGAATAATGAGCAGTTCTTC.

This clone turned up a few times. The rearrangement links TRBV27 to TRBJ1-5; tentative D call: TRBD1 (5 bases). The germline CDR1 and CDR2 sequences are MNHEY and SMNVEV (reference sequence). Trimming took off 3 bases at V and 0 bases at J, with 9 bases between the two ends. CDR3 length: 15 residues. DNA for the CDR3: TGTGCCAGCAGTTTTGGCCAGGGTAGCAATCAGCCCCAGCATTTT. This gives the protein CASSFGQGSNQPQHF.

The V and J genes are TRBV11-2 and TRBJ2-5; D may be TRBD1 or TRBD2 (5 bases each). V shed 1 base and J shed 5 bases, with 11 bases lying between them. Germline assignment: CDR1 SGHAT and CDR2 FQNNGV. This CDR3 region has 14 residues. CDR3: CASSLVRGDETQYF. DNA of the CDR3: TGTGCCAGCAGCTTAGTCCGAGGGGATGAGACCCAGTACTTC. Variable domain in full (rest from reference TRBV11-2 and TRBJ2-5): EAGVAQSPRYKIIEKRQSVAFWCNPISGHATLYWYQQILGQGPKLLIQFQNNGVVDDSQLPKDRFSAERLKGVDSTLKIQPAKLEDSAVYLCASSLVRGDETQYFGPGTRLLVL.

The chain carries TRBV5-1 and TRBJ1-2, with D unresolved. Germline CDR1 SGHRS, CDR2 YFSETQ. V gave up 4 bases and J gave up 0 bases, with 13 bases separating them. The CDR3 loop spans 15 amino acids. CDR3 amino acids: CASSESPGSNYGYTF. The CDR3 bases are TGCGCCAGCAGCGAGTCCCCGGGTTCTAACTATGGCTACACCTTC.

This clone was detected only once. CDR3 region: CARIKGKDGYTF. The CDR3 DNA reads TGTGCCAGAATCAAGGGGAAGGATGGCTACACCTTC. The V and J genes are TRBV5-3 and TRBJ1-2; D perhaps matches TRBD1 (5 bases). TRBV5-3 falls under the ORF class, with uncertain function. The CDR3 covers 12 residues. The V and J ends lost 6 bases and 6 bases respectively, with 12 bases between them.

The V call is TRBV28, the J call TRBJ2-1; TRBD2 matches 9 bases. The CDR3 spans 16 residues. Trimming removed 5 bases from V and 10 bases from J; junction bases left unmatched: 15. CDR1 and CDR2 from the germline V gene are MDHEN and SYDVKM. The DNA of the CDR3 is TGTGCCAGCAGTCCATACCCATGGGGACTAGCCACCGAGCAGTTCTTC. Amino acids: CASSPYPWGLATEQFF.

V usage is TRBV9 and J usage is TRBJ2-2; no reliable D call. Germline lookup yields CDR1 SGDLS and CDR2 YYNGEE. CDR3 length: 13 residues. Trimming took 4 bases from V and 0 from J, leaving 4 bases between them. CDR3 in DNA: TGTGCCAGCAGCCCTTCGAACACCGGGGAGCTGTTTTTT. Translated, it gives CASSPSNTGELFF.